Listed here is a single TCR beta chain. Its antigen is unidentified. The Oncomine TCR Beta short-read assay was what sequenced the DNA obtained from cultured CD4+ T cells. TCRdb itself ran the PCR reads through MiXCR, one entry per CDR3 protein. This table holds 14,000 to 15,000 distinct CDR3 sequences, 40% to 65% found once. V lost 5 bases and J lost 7; bases outside the gene matches: 9. This CDR3 has 15 residues. The V gene's germline CDR1 is MDHEN and CDR2 SYDVKM. This record comes from a study of vaccination and CD4 T cells after COVID-19. Study-level background: Timing of post-vaccine sample collection was a median roughly 70 days after dose two, with a range of 14 to 241.

Indicated treatment: roughly 10-day PBMC culture with coronavirus spike peptide pools or control peptides (ViraFEST assay). The authors replaced half the medium with fresh IL-2 medium on days 3 and 7. The V and J genes are TRBV28 and TRBJ2-4, with 9 bases lining up with TRBD2. The source is a human donor who had recovered from COVID-19. Source material: CD4+ T cells from blood, cultured in vitro. The CDR3 nucleotides read TGTGCCAGCAGTCGCCCCGGGACTAGCTTCAACATTCAGTACTTC. It translates to CASSRPGTSFNIQYF.